The rows below give T cell receptor beta chains drawn from one sample of a study of metastatic and nonmetastatic thyroid tumors. MiXCR re-clonotyped the PCR reads for TCRdb. The sample records around 53,000 clones, about 15% being singletons. Sequencing was carried out using blood. These TCRs come from a female donor with papillary thyroid cancer or a benign thyroid nodule (not recorded which). Some clones in this sample may be carry-over from other donors' samples. Each CDR3 is given with its conserved first and last residue. A D gene is named only where the DNA matches it firmly. Clone size, where shown, is once, few, many, or a class for clones that have expanded.

cdr3_aa cdr3_nt j_call d_call clone_size v_call
CSAKSPVLASTDTQYF TGCAGTGCTAAGAGCCCTGTACTAGCGAGCACAGATACGCAGTATTTT TRBJ2-3 TRBD2 . TRBV20-1
CASSASRSTEAFF TGTGCCAGCAGCGCCTCAAGATCTACTGAAGCTTTCTTT TRBJ1-1 . many TRBV7-3
CSSTGTGFIEQYF TGTTCCAGCACCGGGACAGGGTTTATCGAGCAGTACTTC TRBJ2-7 TRBD1 few TRBV2
CASSLEQNRAHQPQHF TGTGCCAGCAGCTTAGAACAGAACAGGGCTCATCAGCCCCAGCATTTT TRBJ1-5 . many TRBV7-8
CASNHGHQFGSGANVLTF TGTGCCAGCAACCATGGACATCAGTTCGGCTCTGGGGCCAACGTGCTGACTTTC TRBJ2-6 . . TRBV28
CASSMKGERSYEQYF TGTGCCAGTAGTATGAAAGGCGAGAGGTCCTACGAGCAGTACTTC TRBJ2-7 . many TRBV19
CSAKGQGQYEQYF TGCAGTGCTAAAGGACAGGGGCAGTACGAGCAGTACTTC TRBJ2-7 TRBD1 many TRBV20-1
CSASEVGSNQPQHF TGCAGTGCTTCCGAGGTTGGAAGCAATCAGCCCCAGCATTTT TRBJ1-5 . many TRBV20-1
CASSRQTGAPYGYTF TGTGCCAGCAGCCGACAGACAGGGGCCCCTTATGGCTACACCTTC TRBJ1-2 TRBD1 . TRBV3-1
CASSRSMVVGNTGELFF TGTGCCAGCAGCCGGTCAATGGTAGTTGGGAACACCGGGGAGCTGTTTTTT TRBJ2-2 . many TRBV14
CASSLTGLEGGQFF TGTGCCAGCAGCTTAACGGGACTAGAGGGAGGGCAATTCTTC TRBJ2-1 TRBD2 . TRBV7-2
CTSSPHHGAGGPRMETQYF TGTACCAGCAGTCCCCATCATGGAGCGGGAGGGCCTAGGATGGAGACCCAGTACTTC TRBJ2-5 TRBD2 . TRBV28
CASSPRSRSYNEQFF TGTGCCAGCAGCCCAAGGAGCAGATCCTACAATGAGCAGTTCTTC TRBJ2-1 . many TRBV9
CASSPTGGGNTIYF TGTGCCAGCTCACCCACAGGGGGAGGAAACACCATATATTTT TRBJ1-3 TRBD1 many TRBV18
CASSPASLVGNEQFF TGTGCCAGCAGCCCCGCGAGTTTGGTGGGGAATGAGCAGTTCTTC TRBJ2-1 . . TRBV7-6
CASNSRTGPSYEQYF TGTGCCAGCAACTCCCGGACAGGCCCTTCCTACGAGCAGTACTTC TRBJ2-7 TRBD1 few TRBV6-1
CASSPQDRVSYNEQFF TGTGCCAGCAGCCCCCAAGACAGGGTGTCCTACAATGAGCAGTTCTTC TRBJ2-1 TRBD1 few TRBV3-1
CASSIGGRTDTQYF TGCGCCAGCAGTATCGGAGGGCGGACAGATACGCAGTATTTT TRBJ2-3 . many TRBV5-1
CASSLKREAFF TGTGCCAGCAGTTTAAAGAGAGAAGCTTTCTTT TRBJ1-1 . few TRBV28
CSGRLAGRYYQYF TGCAGTGGACGACTAGCGGGAAGGTACTATCAGTACTTC TRBJ2-7 TRBD2 . TRBV20-1
CASTLGGAPLNTEAFF TGTGCCAGCACCCTAGGAGGGGCCCCCCTTAACACTGAAGCTTTCTTT TRBJ1-1 . many TRBV28
CASSQDMADRTRDTQYF TGTGCCAGCAGCCAAGATATGGCGGACCGAACGAGGGATACGCAGTATTTT TRBJ2-3 . many TRBV3-1
CASSRQGPSSGSNVLTF TGTGCCAGCTCGCGACAGGGTCCTAGCTCTGGGTCCAACGTCCTGACTTTC TRBJ2-6 TRBD1 few TRBV28
CAGGDVYEQYF TGTGCCGGGGGGGACGTCTACGAGCAGTACTTC TRBJ2-7 TRBD2 few TRBV6-2/TRBV6-3
CASTQGGSDEKLFF TGTGCCAGCACCCAAGGAGGGTCGGATGAAAAACTGTTTTTT TRBJ1-4 . many TRBV9
CATSREQVVSETQYF TGTGCCACCAGCAGAGAGCAAGTGGTATCGGAGACCCAGTACTTC TRBJ2-5 . many TRBV15
CATSRVPTASSSGANVLTF TGTGCCACCAGCAGAGTGCCGACAGCAAGCTCTTCTGGGGCCAACGTCCTGACTTTC TRBJ2-6 . . TRBV15
CASSRDYRESPPETQYF TGTGCCAGCTCCCGTGACTATCGGGAATCTCCCCCAGAGACCCAGTACTTC TRBJ2-5 . . TRBV18
CSARGTSGLREQYF TGCAGTGCTAGGGGGACTAGCGGACTACGGGAGCAGTACTTC TRBJ2-7 TRBD2 many TRBV20-1
CASSVRRQVYGYTF TGTGCCAGCAGTGTCCGGAGACAGGTGTATGGCTACACCTTC TRBJ1-2 . few TRBV2
CASSQDGTDTQYF TGTGCCAGCAGCCAAGATGGTACAGATACGCAGTATTTT TRBJ2-3 . many TRBV3-1
CASSYRGRYNQPQHF TGTGCCAGCAGTTACCGGGGACGCTACAATCAGCCCCAGCATTTT TRBJ1-5 . few TRBV6-2/TRBV6-3
CASSHPGLAGGSSDTQYF TGTGCCAGCAGCCACCCGGGACTAGCGGGAGGATCCTCAGATACGCAGTATTTT TRBJ2-3 TRBD2 many TRBV4-2
CASSFVGSVSPLHF TGTGCCAGCAGTTTTGTGGGATCCGTTTCACCCCTCCACTTT TRBJ1-6 . many TRBV28
CASSLVGGPSDTQYF TGTGCCAGCAGCTTAGTGGGAGGGCCGTCAGATACGCAGTATTTT TRBJ2-3 TRBD2 . TRBV11-1
CAWSGQGEAGELFF TGTGCCTGGAGTGGACAGGGAGAGGCCGGGGAGCTGTTTTTT TRBJ2-2 TRBD1 . TRBV30
CASSDTGGADTQYF TGTGCCAGCAGTGATACAGGGGGTGCGGATACGCAGTATTTT TRBJ2-3 TRBD1 many TRBV9
CSSSYSSRETYEQYF TGTTCCAGCAGTTACTCGAGTCGGGAGACCTACGAGCAGTACTTC TRBJ2-7 . few TRBV6-6
CASSEPASAVWGNEQFF TGTGCCAGCAGCGAGCCTGCTTCGGCGGTCTGGGGAAATGAGCAGTTCTTC TRBJ2-1 . many TRBV12-3/TRBV12-4
CASIDRRGELAEAFF TGTGCCAGTATCGACAGGCGGGGGGAACTCGCTGAAGCTTTCTTT TRBJ1-1 . . TRBV19
CSARLAGTGEQYF TGCAGTGCTAGACTAGCGGGAACGGGGGAGCAGTACTTC TRBJ2-7 TRBD2 . TRBV20-1
CASSLLLNEQFF TGTGCCAGCAGCCTGTTACTGAATGAGCAGTTCTTC TRBJ2-1 . many TRBV3-1
CASSFIRVSLYGYTF TGTGCCAGCAGCTTCATCAGGGTTTCCCTCTATGGCTACACCTTC TRBJ1-2 . many TRBV7-9
CASSQGRQEGQYF TGTGCCAGCAGCCAAGGGCGCCAGGAAGGGCAGTATTTT TRBJ2-3 . many TRBV3-1
CATRLEGGHPQHF TGTGCCACCCGATTAGAAGGGGGTCATCCCCAGCATTTT TRBJ1-5 . . TRBV2
CASIWSVGNTIYF TGTGCCAGCATCTGGTCCGTTGGAAACACCATATATTTT TRBJ1-3 . many TRBV2
CASSVGGSPSGANVLTF TGTGCCAGCAGCGTAGGAGGGAGCCCTTCTGGGGCCAACGTCCTGACTTTC TRBJ2-6 . many TRBV9
CASSFAGTGETQYF TGTGCCAGCAGCTTCGCGGGGACAGGGGAGACCCAGTACTTC TRBJ2-5 TRBD1 many TRBV7-2
CASSPRGASQPQHF TGTGCCAGCAGCCCCCGCGGGGCAAGTCAGCCCCAGCATTTT TRBJ1-5 . many TRBV9
CASSVSGFDPSYEQYF TGTGCCAGCAGCGTATCGGGATTTGACCCCTCCTACGAGCAGTACTTC TRBJ2-7 . . TRBV9
CSAGVGPGGLQNIQYF TGCAGTGCTGGAGTAGGGCCGGGGGGGCTCCAAAACATTCAGTACTTC TRBJ2-4 TRBD2 many TRBV20-1
CASSLEGVDNTGELFF TGCGCCAGCAGCTTGGAAGGTGTCGATAACACCGGGGAGCTGTTTTTT TRBJ2-2 . . TRBV5-1
CASSLDGVGPRREQYF TGTGCCAGCAGCTTAGATGGGGTAGGTCCTCGGAGGGAGCAGTACTTC TRBJ2-7 . . TRBV11-2
CASSFPYNSPLHF TGTGCCAGCAGTTTCCCCTATAATTCACCCCTCCACTTT TRBJ1-6 . medium-sized TRBV28